These 10 T cell receptor beta chains originate from one sample sequenced in a study of T cells in Graves' hyperthyroidism and ophthalmopathy. Regions amplified from RNA transcripts were the TCR beta CDR3 regions. First-round RT-PCR with HTBI primers amplified the TCR CDR3 region. One entry per CDR3 protein, called by TCRdb with MiXCR from the multiplex PCR reads. The sample lists more than 500,000 distinct CDR3 sequences, roughly 15% occurring once. Sequenced material: blood. The receptors were gathered from a woman aged 40 to 50 with Graves' hyperthyroidism.

The genes are TRBV4-1 and TRBJ1-5, with 9 positions matching TRBD1. Germline V lookup: CDR1 MGHRA, CDR2 YSYEKL. V was pared by 3 bases and J by 6 bases, with 6 bases of the junction left unmatched. This CDR3 has 15 amino acids. In DNA form, the CDR3 reads TGCGCCAGCAGCCAGGAAACAGGGGGCGGTCAGCCCCAGCATTTT. It is translated as CASSQETGGGQPQHF.

This clonotype has ten or more counts. The chain joins TRBV11-2 to TRBJ2-1; D not certain. V was shortened by 10 bases and J by 1 base, with 14 bases between the two germline ends. The CDR3 consists of 14 residues. Germline V gives CDR1 SGHAT, CDR2 FQNNGV. This chain's CDR3 is CAIIRTTSYNEQFF. CDR3 sequence (DNA): TGTGCCATAATTAGAACCACATCCTACAATGAGCAGTTCTTC.

This clonotype showed up many times. In nucleotides, the CDR3 is TGTGCCAGCAGCCGACCGACTAGCGGGATGGAGACCCAGTACTTC. It encodes CASSRPTSGMETQYF. The chain combines TRBV3-1 with TRBJ2-5; 11 bases align to TRBD2. The J segment lost 5 bases and the V segment lost 4 bases, leaving 6 bases of the junction unmatched. The CDR3 loop spans 15 amino acids. From germline, CDR1 is LGHDT and CDR2 YNNKEL (reference sequence).

Only a few counts were recorded for this clonotype. The J gene is TRBJ2-3, the V gene TRBV9, with 14 positions matching TRBD2. J was trimmed by 1 base and V by 4 bases; bases with no gene match: 8. CDR3 length: 18 amino acids. Germline V gene lookup returns CDR1 SGDLS and CDR2 YYNGEE. This chain's CDR3 is CASSPGTSGSGGTDTQYF. In DNA, the CDR3 is TGTGCCAGCAGCCCCGGGACTAGCGGGAGTGGGGGCACAGATACGCAGTATTTT. Based on the CDR3 plus reference TRBV9 and TRBJ2-3, the full variable domain is DSGVTQTPKHLITATGQRVTLRCSPRSGDLSVYWYQQSLDQGLQFLIQYYNGEERAKGNILERFSAQQFPDLHSELNLSSLELGDSALYFCASSPGTSGSGGTDTQYFGPGTRLTVL.

The chain combines TRBV6-5 with TRBJ2-7; D is perhaps TRBD2 (6 bases). Germline CDR1 is MNHEY and CDR2 is SVGAGI. Trimming took 1 base from V and 2 from J, leaving 9 bases between them. The CDR3 spans 14 residues. CDR3 in amino acids: CASSYYTGAYEQYF. CDR3 nucleotides: TGTGCCAGCAGTTACTATACGGGAGCCTACGAGCAGTACTTC.

This clonotype appeared many times. The V call is TRBV28, the J call TRBJ2-7; 7 bases line up with TRBD2. The length of the CDR3 is 14 residues. Trimming took 6 bases from V and 3 from J; bases not matched to a gene: 8. Germline V gene data show CDR1 as MDHEN and CDR2 as SYDVKM. This CDR3 is CASSLAAPGYEQYF. The CDR3 DNA is TGTGCCAGCAGCCTAGCGGCCCCAGGCTACGAGCAGTACTTC.

There are many counts of this clonotype. The genes are TRBV7-8 and TRBJ1-6; 9 nucleotides align to TRBD1. Trimming took 5 bases from V and 10 from J; bases not matched to a gene: 9. The CDR3 runs to 15 residues. The germline V gene has CDR1 SGHVS and CDR2 FQNEAQ. The CDR3 DNA is TGTGCCAGCAGCCCCGGGACAGGGTCTCGATCACCCCTCCACTTT. Protein product: CASSPGTGSRSPLHF.

This clonotype was counted between two and nine times. J is TRBJ2-2 and V is TRBV7-9, with 14 bases identical to TRBD2. CDR1 and CDR2 from the germline V gene are SEHNR and FQNEAQ (reference sequence). The CDR3 sequence is 17 residues long. V shed 8 bases, J shed 7 bases, and the junction held 12 bases outside the gene matches. In nucleotides, the CDR3 is TGTGCCAGCCAATTCGGGACTAGCGGGAGTTTTGGCGGGGAGCTGTTTTTT. It translates to CASQFGTSGSFGGELFF.

This chain links TRBV29-1 with TRBJ2-3, with D perhaps given as TRBD1 or TRBD2 (6 bases each). In germline, CDR1 is SQVTM, CDR2 ANQGSEA. V lost 2 bases, J lost 4 bases, and 13 bases lay in between. This CDR3 contains 14 residues. The CDR3 loop is CSVERGEVPDTQYF. CDR3 in DNA: TGCAGCGTTGAAAGGGGGGAAGTCCCAGATACGCAGTATTTT.

This clonotype was recorded at least ten times. V is TRBV7-8 and J is TRBJ2-5, with 10 bases that match TRBD2. This CDR3 has 15 amino acids. J was trimmed by 5 bases and V by 7 bases; bases with no gene match: 10. CDR1 and CDR2 (germline): SGHVS, FQNEAQ. The CDR3 bases are TGTGCCAGCAAACCCACTAGCGGGATTTGGGAGACCCAGTACTTC. This gives the protein CASKPTSGIWETQYF.